What follows are 23 T cell receptor beta chains derived from one specimen sequenced in a study of T-cell reconstitution after alpha-beta-depleted transplantation in children listed by TCRdb under 2016. Libraries were constructed by PCR. TCRdb records Illumina HiSeq 2500 as the sequencer. TCR library preparation used molecular barcoding, with unique molecular identifiers applied to normalize quantification of the TCRbeta repertoire. TCRdb redid the processing of the public reads, applying fastp at Q25 and MiXCR, and retained in-frame beta chains. Here each entry gathers all rows of one CDR3 protein and keeps the most common genes and DNA. The sample table shows 750,000 to 950,000 distinct CDR3 sequences, and about 16% are seen once. The top ten constitute about 5% of the sample. The intended sense of this specimen's treatment or condition label: allogeneic hematopoietic cell transplantation with graft depleted of TCRalphabeta T cells and CD19 B cells.

Sequenced material: PBMCs, mostly from graft donor cells, taken 360 days after TCRalphabeta/CD19-depleted stem cell transplant. These receptors were obtained from a male patient between 5 and 17 years old who had a stem cell transplant for acute lymphoblastic leukemia, so the T cells may come from the graft donor.

This clonotype was picked up many times. CDR3 in amino acids: CATQTRGQETQYF. CDR3 in DNA: TGTGCCACCCAAACCCGGGGGCAAGAGACCCAGTACTTC. This sequence joins TRBV5-6 and TRBJ2-5, with D tentatively TRBD2 (6 bases). The length of the CDR3 is 13 residues. The V and J ends lost 9 bases and 2 bases respectively, with 14 bases between them. Looked up from germline, CDR1 is SGHDT and CDR2 is YYEEEE.

In DNA, the CDR3 is TGCGCCAGCAGCCTCGCGGCGGCGTGGGAGCGGGAGTCATTTGTTACGCAGTATTTT. Translating gives CASSLAAAWERESFVTQYF. J is TRBJ2-3 and V is TRBV5-1, with TRBD2 matching over 8 bases. Unmatched junction bases numbered 24, after V lost 4 bases and J lost 8 bases. The CDR3 totals 19 residues. CDR1 and CDR2 from the germline V gene are SGHRS and YFSETQ.

This clonotype was seen once. A much larger clone differs by one base, so this may be a read error. The chain joins TRBV6-5 to TRBJ2-7, with TRBD1 matching 7 bases. Looked up from germline, CDR1 is MNHEY and CDR2 is SVGAGI. Unmatched junction bases numbered 18, after V lost 6 bases and J lost 1 base. This CDR3 is built from 18 residues. The chain's CDR3 is CASRLRAFPGQPSYEQYF. The CDR3 DNA is TGTGCCAGCAGATTACGAGCCTTCCCGGGACAGCCTTCCTACGAGCAGTACTTC.

The J gene is TRBJ2-2, the V gene TRBV12-3 or TRBV12-4; 9 bases are a match to TRBD2. This CDR3 is built from 17 residues. V was clipped by 2 bases and J by 5 bases; unmatched bases: 9. CDR3 sequence: CASSLSGFSGSTGELFF. CDR3 sequence (DNA): TGTGCCAGCAGTTTATCCGGGTTTAGCGGGAGTACCGGGGAGCTGTTTTTT.

As for this clonotype: A much larger clone is a single base away; this may be a read error. The chain joins TRBV27 to TRBJ2-7, with D possibly TRBD1 on 5 matching bases. CDR1 MNHEY and CDR2 SMNVEV come from the germline V gene (reference sequence). The CDR3 covers 16 residues. As DNA, the CDR3 is TGTTCCAGCAGTTGGATTCAGGGTCCCACGGGCAACGAGCAGTACTTC. Translated, it gives CSSSWIQGPTGNEQYF.

The chain has TRBV7-9 and TRBJ2-2; D remains ambiguous. Germline V gene lookup returns CDR1 SEHNR and CDR2 FQNEAQ (reference sequence). The CDR3 covers 16 residues. V was cut by 2 bases and J by 2 bases, with 12 bases left in between. CDR3 nucleotide sequence: TGTGCCAGCAGCTTAAGTCTCGGACCTAACACCGGGGAGCTGTTTTTT. Protein: CASSLSLGPNTGELFF.

This chain joins TRBV12-3 or TRBV12-4 and TRBJ1-1, with a possible D match to TRBD1 (6 bases). The ends were cut back, 10 bases at V and 5 bases at J, with 20 bases in the middle. This CDR3 comprises 14 residues. DNA of the CDR3: TGTGCCAAACTAGGGGGAGGAGGTGAGACTGAAGCTTTCTTT. Translating gives CAKLGGGGETEAFF.

This sequence joins TRBV10-3 and TRBJ2-7, with D hard to call. Germline V CDR1 and CDR2: ENHRY, SYGVKD. V lost 3 bases to trimming and J lost 2 bases, with 2 bases between them. CDR3 length: 11 residues. The CDR3 sequence is CAISDTYEQYF. The CDR3 DNA sequence: TGTGCCATCAGTGACACCTACGAGCAGTACTTC.

This chain uses TRBV12-3 or TRBV12-4 with TRBJ1-4; 8 positions agree with TRBD1. The V gene end was trimmed by 6 bases and the J gene end by 7 bases; junction bases not matched to a gene: 7. The CDR3 is 14 amino acids. This chain's CDR3 is CASRPTGGREKLFF. Here the CDR3 DNA reads TGTGCCAGCAGGCCTACAGGGGGACGTGAAAAACTGTTTTTT.

V is TRBV18 and J is TRBJ1-1; TRBD1 matches 7 bases. The CDR3 has 14 amino acids. The V segment lost 7 bases and the J segment 1 base; nucleotides outside the gene matches: 6. Germline V lookup: CDR1 KGHSH, CDR2 LQKENI. The CDR3 DNA is TGTGCCAGCTTTCCCGGGACAGCGAACACTGAAGCTTTCTTT. Protein: CASFPGTANTEAFF.

J is TRBJ2-5 and V is TRBV7-8; 8 nucleotides align to TRBD1. Germline V gene sequence: CDR1 SGHVS, CDR2 FQNEAQ. CDR3 length: 17 amino acids. Losses at the gene ends were 2 bases for V and 1 base for J; bases not matched to a gene: 9. CDR3 residues: CASSLPGQGVLQETQYF. The CDR3 coding sequence is TGTGCCAGCAGCTTACCTGGACAGGGAGTACTCCAAGAGACCCAGTACTTC.

The chain employs TRBV18 and TRBJ2-7; D is possibly TRBD2 (5 bases). This CDR3 spans 15 amino acids. Germline lookup yields CDR1 KGHSH and CDR2 LQKENI. Trimming removed 4 bases from V and 0 bases from J, with 13 bases in between. Written as DNA, the CDR3 is TGTGCCAGCTCACAAGACGGGGTTAGCTCCTACGAGCAGTACTTC. Translation gives CASSQDGVSSYEQYF.

The table lists this clonotype with many counts. The chain is built from TRBV6-1 and TRBJ2-1, with D tentatively TRBD2 (6 bases). In germline, CDR1 is MNHNS, CDR2 SASEGT. V was shortened by 7 bases and J by 6 bases, with 16 bases between the two germline ends. The CDR3 extends over 14 amino acids. The CDR3 region is CASTPLGGRNEQFF. The DNA of the CDR3 is TGTGCCAGCACCCCACTCGGGGGTCGCAATGAGCAGTTCTTC.

The sample holds a few counts of this clonotype. V is TRBV5-1 and J is TRBJ2-7; 8 nucleotides align to TRBD1. V gave up 2 bases and J gave up 6 bases; unmatched junction bases: 7. The germline V gene has CDR1 SGHRS and CDR2 YFSETQ. CDR3 length: 14 residues. In nucleotides, the CDR3 is TGCGCCAGCAGCTTCACAGGGGGAATAGCCGAGCAGTACTTC. Its translation is CASSFTGGIAEQYF. The full variable domain, completed using reference TRBV5-1 and TRBJ2-7, is KAGVTQTPRYLIKTRGQQVTLSCSPISGHRSVSWYQQTPGQGLQFLFEYFSETQRNKGNFPGRFSGRQFSNSRSEMNVSTLELGDSALYLCASSFTGGIAEQYFGPGTRLTVT.

This clonotype has ten or more counts. This chain uses TRBV14 with TRBJ2-3; D is ambiguous. The V and J ends lost 1 base and 2 bases respectively, with 13 bases between them. Germline V CDR1 and CDR2: SGHDN, FVKESK. There are 16 residues in the CDR3. This CDR3 reads CASSQGRKANTDTQYF. The CDR3 DNA reads TGTGCCAGCAGCCAAGGCCGGAAGGCGAACACAGATACGCAGTATTTT.

This clonotype was recorded once. The rearrangement uses TRBV30 and TRBJ1-3, with D perhaps matching TRBD1 (6 bases). Germline loops: CDR1 GTSNPN, CDR2 SVGIG (reference sequence). The ends were cut back, 8 bases at V and 4 bases at J, with 15 bases in the middle. The CDR3 spans 13 residues. The DNA for the CDR3 is TGTGCCGGCCACAGGGCCTTCGGAAACACCATATATTTT. Encoded protein: CAGHRAFGNTIYF.

The chain carries TRBV5-1 and TRBJ2-7; perhaps TRBD2 as D (5 bases). The V end was cut by 2 bases, the J end by 3 bases, with 12 bases between. Looked up from germline, CDR1 is SGHRS and CDR2 is YFSETQ. This CDR3 has 14 amino acids. The CDR3, as DNA: TGCGCCAGCAGCTTAGTGTGGAGGAGCTACGAGCAGTACTTC. It specifies CASSLVWRSYEQYF.

This clonotype was counted a few times. The chain recombines TRBV2 with TRBJ2-7; D may be TRBD2 (6 bases). Deletions cut 2 bases from V and 6 bases from J, with 20 bases between. Germline V gives CDR1 SNHLY, CDR2 FYNNEI. The CDR3 loop spans 16 amino acids. The DNA of the CDR3 is TGTGCCAGCAGTGAAAATCTGAGGGGCGGGACCGTCGAGCAGTACTTC. Translated, it gives CASSENLRGGTVEQYF.

This clonotype was recorded many times. This chain joins TRBV19 and TRBJ2-7, with D possibly being TRBD1 (6 bases). Trimming removed 5 bases at V and 2 bases at J, with 13 bases between. Germline CDR1 reads LNHDA; CDR2 reads SQIVND (reference sequence). This CDR3 is built from 14 residues. The CDR3 bases are TGTGCCAGTAGTCAGGGGACGCATCCCTACGAGCAGTACTTC. Translating gives CASSQGTHPYEQYF. Drawing the rest from reference TRBV19 and TRBJ2-7, the complete variable domain is DGGITQSPKYLFRKEGQNVTLSCEQNLNHDAMYWYRQDPGQGLRLIYYSQIVNDFQKGDIAEGYSVSREKKESFPLTVTSAQKNPTAFYLCASSQGTHPYEQYFGPGTRLTVT.

The CDR3, as DNA: TGTGCCAGCAGCTTCCGGACAGGGGGCGAATCTGGGGCCAACGTCCTGACTTTC. Translation gives CASSFRTGGESGANVLTF. This chain connects TRBV5-4 to TRBJ2-6; 11 bases map to TRBD1. Germline CDR1 is SGHNT and CDR2 is YYREEE (reference sequence). V shed 2 bases, J shed 1 base, and the junction held 5 bases outside the gene matches. This CDR3 spans 18 amino acids.

The chain uses TRBV13 and TRBJ2-7; 7 bases are a match to TRBD2. This CDR3 is 14 amino acids long. Germline CDR1 and CDR2: PRHDT and FYEKMQ (reference sequence). The trim removed 4 bases at V and 4 bases at J, leaving 7 bases unmatched. CDR3 region: CASSSLLRGYEQYF. CDR3 nucleotide sequence: TGTGCCAGCAGCTCCCTCCTGCGGGGGTACGAGCAGTACTTC.

This clonotype was seen at least ten times. The chain joins TRBV7-9 to TRBJ1-1; perhaps TRBD1 as D (6 bases). Trimming left V 7 bases short and J 1 base short, with 16 bases between. The CDR3 length is 15 residues. Germline V gene lookup returns CDR1 SEHNR and CDR2 FQNEAQ (reference sequence). CDR3 nucleotide sequence: TGTGCCAGCATCCTTTTCAGGGGCGGGAACACTGAAGCTTTCTTT. Translating it yields CASILFRGGNTEAFF.

This clonotype was detected a few times. The chain combines TRBV5-5 with TRBJ2-7; D gene ambiguous. V lost 0 bases, J lost 7 bases, and 11 bases lay in between. The CDR3 totals 13 residues. Germline lookup yields CDR1 SGHKS and CDR2 YYEKEE (reference sequence). The CDR3 DNA reads TGTGCCAGCAGCTTGGGCAGTTTGATAGAGCAGTACTTC. Translating it yields CASSLGSLIEQYF.